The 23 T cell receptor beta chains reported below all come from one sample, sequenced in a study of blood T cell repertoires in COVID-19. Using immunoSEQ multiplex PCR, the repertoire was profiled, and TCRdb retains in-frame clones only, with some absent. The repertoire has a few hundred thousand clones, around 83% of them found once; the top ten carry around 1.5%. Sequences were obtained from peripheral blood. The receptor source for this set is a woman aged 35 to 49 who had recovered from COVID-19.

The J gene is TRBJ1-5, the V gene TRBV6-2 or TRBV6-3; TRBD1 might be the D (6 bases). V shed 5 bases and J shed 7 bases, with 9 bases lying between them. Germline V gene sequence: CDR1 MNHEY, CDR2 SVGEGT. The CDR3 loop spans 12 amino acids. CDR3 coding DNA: TGTGCCAGCAGTCCAGGGGACCAGCCCCAGCATTTT. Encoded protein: CASSPGDQPQHF.

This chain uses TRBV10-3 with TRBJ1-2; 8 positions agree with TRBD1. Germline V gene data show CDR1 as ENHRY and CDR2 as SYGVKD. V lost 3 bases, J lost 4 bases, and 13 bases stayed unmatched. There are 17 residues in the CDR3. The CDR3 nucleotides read TGTGCCATCAGTGAATCCGGGGGGCAGGGGGCGAGCTATGGCTACACCTTC. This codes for CAISESGGQGASYGYTF.

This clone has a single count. CDR3 nucleotides: TGTGCCAGCTCACCAACGATACAGGGGGCGTACACTGAAGCTTTCTTT. Amino acid sequence: CASSPTIQGAYTEAFF. The chain joins TRBV18 to TRBJ1-1; 9 bases line up with TRBD1. Trimming removed 2 bases from V and 3 bases from J; junction bases left unmatched: 7. This CDR3 contains 16 residues. The germline gives CDR1 KGHSH, CDR2 LQKENI.

CDR3 DNA: TGTGCCAGCAGCGCTTCAGGGCTGGGGAGCAATCAGCCCCAGCATTTT. Encoded protein: CASSASGLGSNQPQHF. This chain uses TRBV9 with TRBJ1-5; possible D gene TRBD1, 5 bases. Germline lookup yields CDR1 SGDLS and CDR2 YYNGEE. V shed 3 bases and J shed 1 base, with 14 bases lying between them. The CDR3 sequence is 16 residues long.

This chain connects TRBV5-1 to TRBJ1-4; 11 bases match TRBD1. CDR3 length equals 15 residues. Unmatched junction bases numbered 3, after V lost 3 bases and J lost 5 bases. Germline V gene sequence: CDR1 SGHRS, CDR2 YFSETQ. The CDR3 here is CASSSGTGGNEKLFF. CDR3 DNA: TGCGCCAGCAGCTCCGGGACAGGGGGGAATGAAAAACTGTTTTTT.

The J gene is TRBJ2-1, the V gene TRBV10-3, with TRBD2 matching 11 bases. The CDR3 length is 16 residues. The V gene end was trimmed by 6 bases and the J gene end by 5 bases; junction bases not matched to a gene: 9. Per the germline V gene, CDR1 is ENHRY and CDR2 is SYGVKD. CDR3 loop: CAISRSYSGGDNEQFF. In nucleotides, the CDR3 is TGTGCCATCAGCCGGAGTTATAGCGGGGGGGACAATGAGCAGTTCTTC.

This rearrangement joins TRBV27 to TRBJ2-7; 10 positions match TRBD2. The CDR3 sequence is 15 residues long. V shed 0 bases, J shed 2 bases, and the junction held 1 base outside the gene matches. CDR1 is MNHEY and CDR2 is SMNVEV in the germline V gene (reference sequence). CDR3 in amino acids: CASSLSSGGAYEQYF. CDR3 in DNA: TGTGCCAGCAGTTTATCGAGCGGGGGGGCCTACGAGCAGTACTTC.

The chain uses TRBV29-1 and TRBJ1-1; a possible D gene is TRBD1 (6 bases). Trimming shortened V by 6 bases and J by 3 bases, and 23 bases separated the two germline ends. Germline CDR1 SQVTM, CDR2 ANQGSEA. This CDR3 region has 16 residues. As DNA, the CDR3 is TGCAGCGTCGTAGGGGCGGGGGCTAGGGGGGACACTGAAGCTTTCTTT. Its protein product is CSVVGAGARGDTEAFF.

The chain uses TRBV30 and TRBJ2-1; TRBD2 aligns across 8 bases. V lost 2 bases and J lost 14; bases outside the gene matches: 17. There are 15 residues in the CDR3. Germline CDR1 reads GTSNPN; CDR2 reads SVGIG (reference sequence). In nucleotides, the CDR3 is TGTGCCTGGAGTCCAAAGGACTTAGCGGGGAGTTTTGAGTTCTTC. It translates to CAWSPKDLAGSFEFF.

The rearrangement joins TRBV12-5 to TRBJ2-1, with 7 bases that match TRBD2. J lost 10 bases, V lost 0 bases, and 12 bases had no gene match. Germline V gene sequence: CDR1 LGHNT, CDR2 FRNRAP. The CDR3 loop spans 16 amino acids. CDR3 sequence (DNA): TGTGCTAGTGGTTTGGTACTAGCGCGGGTTTTAGGGGAGCAGTTCTTC. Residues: CASGLVLARVLGEQFF. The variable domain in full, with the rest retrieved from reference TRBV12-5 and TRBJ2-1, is DARVTQTPRHKVTEMGQEVTMRCQPILGHNTVFWYRQTMMQGLELLAYFRNRAPLDDSGMPKDRFSAEMPDATLATLKIQPSEPRDSAVYFCASGLVLARVLGEQFFGPGTRLTVL.

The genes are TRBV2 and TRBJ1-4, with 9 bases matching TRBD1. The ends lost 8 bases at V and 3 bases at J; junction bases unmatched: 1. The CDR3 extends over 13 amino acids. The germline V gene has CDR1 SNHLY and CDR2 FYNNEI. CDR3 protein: CASGDRANEKLFF. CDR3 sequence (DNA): TGTGCCAGCGGGGACAGGGCTAATGAAAAACTGTTTTTT. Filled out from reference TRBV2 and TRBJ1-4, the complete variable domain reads EPEVTQTPSHQVTQMGQEVILRCVPISNHLYFYWYRQILGQKVEFLVSFYNNEISEKSEIFDDQFSVERPDGSNFTLKIRSTKLEDSAMYFCASGDRANEKLFFGSGTQLSVL.

The CDR3 protein is CASSQVVTVNTEAFF. The CDR3 DNA reads TGTGCCAGCAGCCAAGTTGTCACAGTGAACACTGAAGCTTTCTTT. J is TRBJ1-1 and V is TRBV3-1 (or the pseudogene TRBV3-2); D not certain. CDR3 length: 15 residues. Deletions cut 1 base from V and 0 bases from J, with 9 bases between. Germline CDR1 and CDR2: LGHDT and YNNKEL (reference sequence).

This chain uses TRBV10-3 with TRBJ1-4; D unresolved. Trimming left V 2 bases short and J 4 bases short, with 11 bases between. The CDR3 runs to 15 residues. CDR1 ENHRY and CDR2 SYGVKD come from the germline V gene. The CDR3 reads CAISEGPINNEKLFF. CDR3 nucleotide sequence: TGTGCCATCAGTGAGGGGCCGATTAATAATGAAAAACTGTTTTTT.

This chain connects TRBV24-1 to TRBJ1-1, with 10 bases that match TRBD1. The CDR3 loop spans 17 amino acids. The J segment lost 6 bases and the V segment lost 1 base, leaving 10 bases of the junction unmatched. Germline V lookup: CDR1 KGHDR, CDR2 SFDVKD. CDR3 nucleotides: TGTGCCACCAGTGATTTTCGACAGGGGGCCGAATGCGCTGAAGCTTTCTTT. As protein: CATSDFRQGAECAEAFF.

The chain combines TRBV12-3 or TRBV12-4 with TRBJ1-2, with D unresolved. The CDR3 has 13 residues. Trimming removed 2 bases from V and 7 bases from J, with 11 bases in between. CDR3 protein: CASSLLTAGGYTF. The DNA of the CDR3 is TGTGCCAGCAGTTTATTAACCGCCGGTGGCTACACCTTC.

CDR3 nucleotides: TGTGCCAGCAGTTACTTTAGAGGAACGCTGGCAGATACGCAGTATTTT. It encodes CASSYFRGTLADTQYF. The chain carries TRBV6-2 or TRBV6-3 and TRBJ2-3; no clear D. Trimming removed 1 base from V and 4 bases from J, with 15 bases in between. Germline assignment: CDR1 MNHEY and CDR2 SVGEGT. CDR3 size: 16 residues.

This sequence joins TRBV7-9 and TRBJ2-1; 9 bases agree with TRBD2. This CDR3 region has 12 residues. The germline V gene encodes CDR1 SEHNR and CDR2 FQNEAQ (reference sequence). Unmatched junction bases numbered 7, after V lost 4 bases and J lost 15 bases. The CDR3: CASSSAAGGWFF. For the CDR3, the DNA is TGTGCCAGCAGCTCCGCAGCGGGGGGCTGGTTCTTC.

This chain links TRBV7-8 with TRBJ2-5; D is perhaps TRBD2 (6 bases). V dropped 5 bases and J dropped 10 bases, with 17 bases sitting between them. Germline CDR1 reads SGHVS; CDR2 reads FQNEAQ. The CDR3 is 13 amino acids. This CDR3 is CASSDRDLGSQYF. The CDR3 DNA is TGTGCCAGCAGCGACCGGGACTTAGGGAGCCAGTACTTC.

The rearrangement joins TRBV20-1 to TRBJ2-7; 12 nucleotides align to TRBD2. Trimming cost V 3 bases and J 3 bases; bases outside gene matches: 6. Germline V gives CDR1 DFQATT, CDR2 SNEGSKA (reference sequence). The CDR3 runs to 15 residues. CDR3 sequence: CSASPTSGGNYEQYF. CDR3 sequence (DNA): TGCAGTGCTAGTCCGACTAGCGGGGGAAACTACGAGCAGTACTTC.

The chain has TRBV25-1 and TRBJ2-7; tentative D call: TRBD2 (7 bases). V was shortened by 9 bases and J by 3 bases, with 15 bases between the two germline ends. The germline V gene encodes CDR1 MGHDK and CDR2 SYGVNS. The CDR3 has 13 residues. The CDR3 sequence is CASRVGGRYEQYF. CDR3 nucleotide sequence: TGTGCCAGTCGTGTCGGGGGGCGCTACGAGCAGTACTTC.

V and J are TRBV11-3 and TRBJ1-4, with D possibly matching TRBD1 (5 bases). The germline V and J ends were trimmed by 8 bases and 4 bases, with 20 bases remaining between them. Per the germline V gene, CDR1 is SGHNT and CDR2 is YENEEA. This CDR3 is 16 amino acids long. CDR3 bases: TGTGCCAGCCCACCCCCCAGGGAATCCAATAATGAAAAACTGTTTTTT. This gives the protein CASPPPRESNNEKLFF.

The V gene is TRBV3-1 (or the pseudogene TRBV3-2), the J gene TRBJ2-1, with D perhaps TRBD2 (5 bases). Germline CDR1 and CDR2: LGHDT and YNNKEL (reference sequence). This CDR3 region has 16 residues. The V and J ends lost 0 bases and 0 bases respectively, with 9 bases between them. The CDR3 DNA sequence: TGTGCCAGCAGCCAAGAAGAACTAGACTCCTACAATGAGCAGTTCTTC. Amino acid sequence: CASSQEELDSYNEQFF.

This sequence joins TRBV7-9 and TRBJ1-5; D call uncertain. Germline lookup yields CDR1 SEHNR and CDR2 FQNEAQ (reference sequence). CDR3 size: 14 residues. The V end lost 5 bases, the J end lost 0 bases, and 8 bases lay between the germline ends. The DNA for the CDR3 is TGTGCCAGCAGCCCCAGTGTTAGCAATCAGCCCCAGCATTTT. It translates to CASSPSVSNQPQHF.